The entry that follows covers one T cell receptor (beta chain) sequence. Its antigen is currently not known. Base qualities are not recorded, but no much larger clone differs from it by a single base. V sheds 7 bases and J sheds 2 bases, leaving 18 bases between their ends. The CDR3 holds 16 amino acids from the cysteine to the phenylalanine. The DNA shown is the 48-base CDR3, in frame from base 1. For CDR1 and CDR2, the germline V gene lists SGHNT and YENEEA. This specimen comes from a study of OX40 agonist ivuxolimab in advanced cancers. Background for the entire study: Ivuxolimab was an agonistic, fully human IgG2 monoclonal antibody directed against OX40 (CD134), a costimulatory receptor. Of the approximately 50 patients in dose escalation, some 20 had hepatocellular carcinoma, roughly 15 had melanoma, 9 had renal cell carcinoma and 9 had head and neck cancer. Prior anti-PD-1, anti-PD-L1 or anti-CTLA-4 therapy was permitted, and 40% of dose-escalation patients had received checkpoint inhibitors. Peripheral TCRbeta sequencing aimed to test whether ivuxolimab altered TCR sequence diversity and caused clonal T-cell expansion. In the dose-escalation cohort, around four fifths of patients were male, and the mean age was approximately 60 years with a range of about 20 to 79. Intravenous ivuxolimab was administered to patients every 2 weeks at six dose levels: 0.01, 0.1, 0.3, 1.5, 3 and 10 mg/kg. The paper describes the monotherapy dose-escalation part (N = 52 patients) of the phase I trial of ivuxolimab. Three dose-escalation patients achieved partial responses, one with hepatocellular carcinoma and two with cutaneous melanoma. What the work shows at the level of the full study, not this receptor alone: At doses of 0.1 to 3.0 mg/kg, clonal expansion of both CD4+ and CD8+ blood T cells was observed from baseline to week 6. In the 0.1-3.0 mg/kg groups, partial responders were among the patients with the lowest normalized peripheral clonal expansion, particularly in CD8+ T cells. After ivuxolimab, CD8+ T cells had more expanded clones than CD4+ T cells on average. Which antigens the clonally expanded peripheral T cells were specific for was not determined. Low levels of normalized T-cell clonal expansion were also seen in some patients who did not respond.

Genomic DNA was isolated from the sorted cells so that the TCRbeta CDR3 region could be sequenced. The immunoSEQ Assay was used for sequencing of TCRbeta CDR3 regions. Here the immuneACCESS table is served through TCRdb, limited to in-frame sequences with V and J called. Missing clones are a known gap in these copies; in checked studies unresolved V genes cover under half, and the rest lacks a known reason. The sample table lists some 80,000 clones, over 75% of them with a count of one. The ten largest clones capture around 0.38% of the sample. Patients with autoimmune disease history or receiving systemic immunosuppression were excluded from the trial. Peripheral blood for TCR sequencing was collected from all dose cohorts at baseline, on cycle 4 day 1, and on cycle 7 day 1. The samples were drawn from a first-in-human, open-label, multicenter phase I dose-escalation trial of ivuxolimab. Adults with locally advanced or metastatic melanoma, renal cell, hepatocellular, or head and neck squamous cell carcinoma were enrolled in the trial. Before TCR sequencing, CD4+ and CD8+ T cells were separately sorted from peripheral blood.

The clonotype comes from an adult with an advanced solid tumor such as melanoma, head and neck, liver or kidney cancer. The source material was CD4+ or CD8+ T cells sorted from blood, sampled in a trial of the OX40 agonist ivuxolimab. This sequence uses TRBV11-3 and TRBJ1-5, with the D gene too uncertain to name. The bases read TGTGCCAGCAAATTCGCTTTTAACTGCGGCAATCAGCCCCAGCATTTT. This sequence encodes CASKFAFNCGNQPQHF.